These 4 T cell receptor beta chains were sequenced from one sample in a study of T cells in localized non-small cell lung cancer. This table comes from immunoSEQ multiplex PCR, and its TCRdb copy is limited to in-frame clones, with some not included. The table lists about 92,000 clones, just over 90% of them singletons. The source was PBMCs, collected before any cancer treatment. Every receptor here comes from a woman aged 35-75 years with stage II squamous cell lung carcinoma.

The V call is TRBV30, the J call TRBJ2-1; 10 nucleotides align to TRBD2. The CDR3 is 13 amino acids. The trim removed 2 bases at V and 10 bases at J, leaving 5 bases unmatched. Germline V gene lookup returns CDR1 GTSNPN and CDR2 SVGIG (reference sequence). The CDR3 DNA reads TGTGCCTGGAGTCCCTTGACTAGCGGGGAGCAGTTCTTC. It translates to CAWSPLTSGEQFF.

CDR3 protein: CATSTRRGDTQYF. The CDR3 DNA is TGTGCCACCAGTACCAGGAGGGGAGATACGCAGTATTTT. The chain is built from TRBV15 and TRBJ2-3, with D perhaps matching TRBD2 (6 bases). The germline V gene encodes CDR1 LNHNV and CDR2 YYDKDF (reference sequence). The germline V and J ends were trimmed by 6 bases and 5 bases, with 12 bases remaining between them. The CDR3 runs 13 residues.

The table lists this clone with a count of one. V and J are TRBV27 and TRBJ2-1; no clear D gene. Per germline, CDR1 MNHEY and CDR2 SMNVEV (reference sequence). V lost 3 bases to trimming and J lost 1 base, with 7 bases between them. CDR3 length: 14 residues. CDR3 bases: TGTGCCAGCAGTTTTCAGTTTTCCTACAATGAGCAGTTCTTC. This codes for CASSFQFSYNEQFF.

This chain connects TRBV28 to TRBJ1-2; D might be TRBD1 (6 bases). CDR1 is MDHEN and CDR2 is SYDVKM in the germline V gene. V lost 5 bases, J lost 5 bases, and 12 bases lay in between. This CDR3 comprises 13 residues. The CDR3 reads CASSLLRGYGYTF. The DNA for the CDR3 is TGTGCCAGCAGTCTCCTCAGGGGATATGGCTACACCTTC.